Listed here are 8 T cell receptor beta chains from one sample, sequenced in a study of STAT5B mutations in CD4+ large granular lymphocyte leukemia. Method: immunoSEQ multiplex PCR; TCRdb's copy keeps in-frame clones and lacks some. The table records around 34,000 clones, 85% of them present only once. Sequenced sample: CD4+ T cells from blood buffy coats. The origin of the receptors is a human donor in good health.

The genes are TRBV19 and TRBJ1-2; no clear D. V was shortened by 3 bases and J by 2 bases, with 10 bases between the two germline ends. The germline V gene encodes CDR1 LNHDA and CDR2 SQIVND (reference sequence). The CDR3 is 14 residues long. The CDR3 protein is CASSIPARNYGYTF. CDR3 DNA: TGTGCCAGTAGTATCCCCGCGAGGAACTATGGCTACACCTTC.

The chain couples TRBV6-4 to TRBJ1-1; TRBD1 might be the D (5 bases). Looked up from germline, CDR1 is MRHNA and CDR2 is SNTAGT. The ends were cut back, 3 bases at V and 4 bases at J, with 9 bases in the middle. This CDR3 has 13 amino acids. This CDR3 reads CASSELGGTEAFF. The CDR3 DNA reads TGTGCCAGCAGTGAACTCGGGGGCACTGAAGCTTTCTTT.

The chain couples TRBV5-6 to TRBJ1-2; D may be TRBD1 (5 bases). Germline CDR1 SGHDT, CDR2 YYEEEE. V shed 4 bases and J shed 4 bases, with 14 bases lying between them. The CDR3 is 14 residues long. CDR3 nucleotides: TGTGCCAGCAGCCCCGGGCACGGGACCTATGGCTACACCTTC. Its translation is CASSPGHGTYGYTF.

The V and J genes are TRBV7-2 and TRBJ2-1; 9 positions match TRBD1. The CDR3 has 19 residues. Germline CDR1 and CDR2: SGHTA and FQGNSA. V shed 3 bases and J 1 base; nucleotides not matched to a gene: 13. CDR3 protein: CASSFMDRGTFGSYNEQFF. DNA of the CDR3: TGTGCCAGCAGCTTTATGGACAGGGGAACCTTCGGGTCCTACAATGAGCAGTTCTTC.

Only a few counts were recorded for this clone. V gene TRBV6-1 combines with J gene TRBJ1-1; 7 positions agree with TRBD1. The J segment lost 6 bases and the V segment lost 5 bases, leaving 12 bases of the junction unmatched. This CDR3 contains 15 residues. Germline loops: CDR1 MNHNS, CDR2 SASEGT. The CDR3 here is CASSNAGTVIPEAFF. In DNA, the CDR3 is TGTGCCAGCAGTAATGCCGGGACAGTGATACCTGAAGCTTTCTTT.

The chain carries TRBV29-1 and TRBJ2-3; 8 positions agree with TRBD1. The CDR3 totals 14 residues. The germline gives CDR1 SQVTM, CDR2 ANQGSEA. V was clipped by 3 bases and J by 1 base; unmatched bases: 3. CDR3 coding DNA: TGCAGCGTTGAGACAGGGGTTGGCACAGATACGCAGTATTTT. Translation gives CSVETGVGTDTQYF.

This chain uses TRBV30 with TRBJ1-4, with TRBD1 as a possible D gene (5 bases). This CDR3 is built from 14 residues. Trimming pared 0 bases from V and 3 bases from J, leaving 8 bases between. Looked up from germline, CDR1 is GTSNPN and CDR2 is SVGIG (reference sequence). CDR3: CAWSVGGANEKLFF. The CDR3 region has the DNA TGTGCCTGGAGTGTGGGAGGGGCTAATGAAAAACTGTTTTTT.

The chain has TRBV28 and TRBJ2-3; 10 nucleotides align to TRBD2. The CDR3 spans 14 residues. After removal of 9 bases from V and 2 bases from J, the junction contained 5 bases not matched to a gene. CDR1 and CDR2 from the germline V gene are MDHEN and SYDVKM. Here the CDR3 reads CASSAGGITDTQYF. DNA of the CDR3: TGTGCCAGTTCAGCGGGGGGGATCACAGATACGCAGTATTTT.